One sample yielded the 27 T cell receptor beta chains listed below, sequenced in a study of cytomegalovirus exposure and HLA in healthy donors. A multiplex PCR was run with 60 Vbeta primers and 13 Jbeta primers. Some clones are missing from TCRdb's copy, which holds only in-frame ones; the method was immunoSEQ multiplex PCR. The table lists just under 95,000 clones, roughly 80% of them singletons, with about a tenth in the top ten. The sample taken for sequencing was PBMCs. These receptors all stem from a human donor in good health.

The chain is built from TRBV10-2 and TRBJ2-5; no reliable D call. The germline V and J ends were trimmed by 2 bases and 1 base, with 5 bases remaining between them. The CDR3 consists of 13 residues. CDR1 is WSHSY, CDR2 SAAADI, per germline. The CDR3 sequence: CASSEQSQETQYF. For the CDR3, the DNA is TGCGCCAGCAGTGAGCAATCCCAAGAGACCCAGTACTTC.

The V gene is TRBV29-1, the J gene TRBJ2-7; 7 positions agree with TRBD2. Per germline, CDR1 SQVTM and CDR2 ANQGSEA. After removal of 4 bases from V and 0 bases from J, the junction contained 3 bases not matched to a gene. The CDR3 has 13 residues. The CDR3 coding sequence is TGCAGCGTTGTTAGCGGGCCCTCCTACGAGCAGTACTTC. Translated: CSVVSGPSYEQYF.

The genes are TRBV6-5 and TRBJ1-1; perhaps TRBD1 as D (5 bases). CDR3 length: 14 amino acids. Trimming cost V 7 bases and J 3 bases, with 15 bases left between them. Germline-derived CDR1 and CDR2 are MNHEY and SVGAGI. The CDR3, as DNA: TGTGCCAGCAATCCGCAGGGTGGGTACACTGAAGCTTTCTTT. It translates to CASNPQGGYTEAFF.

This clone was seen only once. V and J are TRBV4-2 and TRBJ2-7, with 12 bases lining up with TRBD1. Germline V gene data show CDR1 as LGHNA and CDR2 as YNFKEQ. Unmatched junction bases numbered 9, after V lost 6 bases and J lost 9 bases. This CDR3 has 14 amino acids. The CDR3 DNA follows: TGTGCCAGCAGTCTGAACCGGGACAGGGGGCGGCAGTACTTC. It translates to CASSLNRDRGRQYF.

CDR3 nucleotide sequence: TGTGCCAGCAGCCAAGATCGGGGAGCTAGCGGGGGACGGGAGCAGTACTTC. This encodes CASSQDRGASGGREQYF. This chain uses TRBV4-2 with TRBJ2-7, with 10 positions matching TRBD2. Germline V gene sequence: CDR1 LGHNA, CDR2 YNFKEQ. The ends lost 0 bases at V and 7 bases at J; junction bases unmatched: 12. CDR3 length equals 17 residues.

V and J are TRBV5-6 and TRBJ2-4, with 9 bases identical to TRBD1. V shed 4 bases and J 10 bases; nucleotides not matched to a gene: 12. The CDR3 runs to 15 residues. Germline V lookup: CDR1 SGHDT, CDR2 YYEEEE. DNA of the CDR3: TGTGCCAGCAGCGAGGCCGGTACAGGGGGCGAGATTCAGTACTTC. Translated: CASSEAGTGGEIQYF.

CDR3 in amino acids: CASSLGQGAYEQYF. CDR3 DNA: TGTGCCAGCAGCTTGGGACAGGGGGCTTACGAGCAGTACTTC. The chain is built from TRBV5-4 and TRBJ2-7; 10 bases are a match to TRBD1. Germline values: CDR1 SGHNT, CDR2 YYREEE (reference sequence). The CDR3 is 14 residues long. After removal of 0 bases from V and 4 bases from J, the junction contained 1 base not matched to a gene.

This chain uses TRBV5-1 with TRBJ2-1, with 8 bases that match TRBD2. This CDR3 is built from 15 residues. Germline V gene data show CDR1 as SGHRS and CDR2 as YFSETQ. With V trimmed by 7 bases and J by 9 bases, 15 bases remained unmatched. In nucleotides, the CDR3 is TGCGCCAGCCTGCTCGGGAGCGGGAGCTCTGGTGAGCAGTTCTTC. Protein: CASLLGSGSSGEQFF.

The chain is built from TRBV25-1 and TRBJ1-2, with TRBD1 matching over 10 bases. Germline lookup yields CDR1 MGHDK and CDR2 SYGVNS. V was pared by 10 bases and J by 2 bases, with 10 bases of the junction left unmatched. This CDR3 spans 15 amino acids. Written as DNA, the CDR3 is TGTGCCACCGAACATATGGGACAGGGGAACTATGGCTACACCTTC. Translation: CATEHMGQGNYGYTF.

This CDR3 is CASRSGTVSNQPQHF. The CDR3 nucleotides read TGTGCCAGCAGGTCCGGGACAGTTAGCAATCAGCCCCAGCATTTT. The chain joins TRBV28 to TRBJ1-5, with 7 bases matching TRBD1. V was clipped by 6 bases and J by 0 bases; unmatched bases: 5. Germline values: CDR1 MDHEN, CDR2 SYDVKM. The CDR3 consists of 15 residues.

The chain employs TRBV25-1 and TRBJ1-2; TRBD1 might be the D (6 bases). Deletions cut 6 bases from V and 0 bases from J, with 14 bases between. Germline V gene data show CDR1 as MGHDK and CDR2 as SYGVNS. There are 15 residues in the CDR3. DNA of the CDR3: TGTGCCAGCAGGGGAGACAGGTGGTCTAACTATGGCTACACCTTC. Its translation is CASRGDRWSNYGYTF.

The rearrangement links TRBV7-3 to TRBJ1-1; the D gene is possibly TRBD1 (6 bases). The V gene lost 1 base and the J gene lost 4 bases, with 13 bases spanning the gap. Germline assignment: CDR1 SGHTA and CDR2 FQGTGA. The CDR3 totals 15 residues. CDR3 residues: CASSLRAGEITEAFF. In nucleotides, the CDR3 is TGTGCCAGCAGCTTAAGGGCAGGGGAGATCACTGAAGCTTTCTTT.

V gene TRBV18 combines with J gene TRBJ1-5; the match to TRBD1 covers 7 bases. Germline V gene data show CDR1 as KGHSH and CDR2 as LQKENI. V trimming: 2 bases; J trimming: 7 bases; junction bases outside the gene matches: 8. CDR3 length: 15 amino acids. In nucleotides, the CDR3 is TGTGCCAGCTCACCAAGGCAGGGGGAAGGGCAGCCCCAGCATTTT. Translation: CASSPRQGEGQPQHF.

The genes are TRBV7-8 and TRBJ2-6; a weak D match, TRBD1 (6 bases). With 5 bases removed from V and 4 bases from J, the gap between germline ends came to 12 bases. Germline CDR1 and CDR2: SGHVS and FQNEAQ. CDR3 length equals 15 residues. DNA of the CDR3: TGTGCCAGCAGCCGGAACAGGGTCGGGGCCAACGTCCTGACTTTC. This sequence encodes CASSRNRVGANVLTF.

The chain joins TRBV4-1 to TRBJ2-5, with D maybe TRBD1 (5 bases). V was clipped by 4 bases and J by 0 bases, with 15 bases between them. This CDR3 spans 16 amino acids. The germline V gene has CDR1 MGHRA and CDR2 YSYEKL. CDR3 DNA: TGCGCCAGCAGCCTATCTGACAGACCGTACCAAGAGACCCAGTACTTC. It translates to CASSLSDRPYQETQYF.

The chain is built from TRBV19 and TRBJ1-1, with D unclear. V lost 0 bases to trimming and J lost 0 bases, with 5 bases between them. This CDR3 spans 14 amino acids. From germline, CDR1 is LNHDA and CDR2 SQIVND (reference sequence). The CDR3: CASSIDGMNTEAFF. In DNA, the CDR3 is TGTGCCAGTAGTATAGACGGTATGAACACTGAAGCTTTCTTT.

J is TRBJ2-2 and V is TRBV27; TRBD2 matches at 8 bases. Germline values: CDR1 MNHEY, CDR2 SMNVEV (reference sequence). After removal of 3 bases from V and 4 bases from J, the junction contained 4 bases not matched to a gene. This CDR3 has 15 amino acids. The CDR3 nucleotides are TGTGCCAGCAGTTTCCGGGAGGGCCTCACCGGGGAGCTGTTTTTT. This gives the protein CASSFREGLTGELFF.

This chain uses TRBV19 with TRBJ2-7, with 8 bases fitting TRBD1. This CDR3 region has 15 residues. J was trimmed by 4 bases and V by 3 bases; bases with no gene match: 8. Germline-derived CDR1 and CDR2 are LNHDA and SQIVND (reference sequence). DNA for the CDR3: TGTGCCAGTAGTATCGGAACAGGGGGAATATACGAGCAGTACTTC. Amino acids: CASSIGTGGIYEQYF.

The chain combines TRBV6-6 with TRBJ2-1; 8 positions agree with TRBD1. Germline assignment: CDR1 MNHNY and CDR2 SVGAGI (reference sequence). The CDR3 covers 15 residues. V gave up 5 bases and J gave up 0 bases; unmatched junction bases: 3. This chain's CDR3 is CASSTGGSSYNEQFF. The CDR3 DNA reads as TGTGCCAGCAGTACAGGGGGGAGCTCCTACAATGAGCAGTTCTTC.

This chain connects TRBV18 to TRBJ1-4; no firm D call. Germline CDR1 KGHSH, CDR2 LQKENI. CDR3 length equals 14 residues. V was cut by 3 bases and J by 1 base, with 6 bases left in between. The CDR3 loop is CASSPSVTNEKLFF. CDR3 bases: TGTGCCAGCTCACCCTCTGTAACTAATGAAAAACTGTTTTTT.

The count of this clone is one. The chain links TRBV12-1 to TRBJ2-7; TRBD2 was called by the table and not checked on the DNA. TRBV12-1 is given as a pseudogene. The CDR3 is made up of 14 amino acids. Here the CDR3 DNA reads TGTGCCAGCCTTTCTGGCGGGGGTGGTTACGAGCAGTACTTC. Its translation: CASLSGGGGYEQYF.

The chain uses TRBV9 and TRBJ1-2, with D tentatively TRBD1 (6 bases). Germline V gene data show CDR1 as SGDLS and CDR2 as YYNGEE. The CDR3 is 15 residues long. V lost 0 bases and J lost 5, with 14 bases in between. CDR3 protein: CASSVGTGKEYGYTF. The CDR3 nucleotides read TGTGCCAGCAGCGTAGGAACAGGGAAGGAATATGGCTACACCTTC.

The chain couples TRBV28 to TRBJ1-4; the D is unclear. This CDR3 is built from 13 residues. Germline values: CDR1 MDHEN, CDR2 SYDVKM. Trimming left V 2 bases short and J 7 bases short, with 8 bases between. CDR3 sequence (DNA): TGTGCCAGCAGTTTAAGTCAGGTTGAAAAACTGTTTTTT. Its translation: CASSLSQVEKLFF.

The rearrangement joins TRBV9 to TRBJ2-3; 8 nucleotides align to TRBD1. Germline CDR1 SGDLS, CDR2 YYNGEE. The CDR3 runs 16 residues. Trimming at V came to 4 bases and at J to 6 bases, leaving 13 bases not matched to a gene. CDR3 in DNA: TGTGCCAGCAGCTCCCAATCTCAGGGGGCGCGGGATACGCAGTATTTT. It translates to CASSSQSQGARDTQYF.

The gene calls are TRBV4-2 and TRBJ2-7; 13 bases are a match to TRBD2. There are 18 residues in the CDR3. CDR1 and CDR2 (germline): LGHNA, YNFKEQ. The J segment lost 0 bases and the V segment lost 1 base, leaving 6 bases of the junction unmatched. The CDR3 DNA follows: TGTGCCAGCAGCCAAGGACTAGCGGGGGGCCCGAGCTCCTACGAGCAGTACTTC. Translated: CASSQGLAGGPSSYEQYF.

The CDR3 sequence: CASSPGGADTQYF. In DNA form, the CDR3 reads TGTGCCAGCAGCCCGGGGGGGGCAGATACGCAGTATTTT. The V gene is TRBV7-9, the J gene TRBJ2-3; 8 bases agree with TRBD2. Germline V lookup: CDR1 SEHNR, CDR2 FQNEAQ (reference sequence). With 5 bases clipped from V and 4 bases from J, the junction kept 2 bases outside the gene matches. There are 13 residues in the CDR3. The full variable domain, its missing parts supplied by reference TRBV7-9 and TRBJ2-3, is DTGVSQNPRHKITKRGQNVTFRCDPISEHNRLYWYRQTLGQGPEFLTYFQNEAQLEKSRLLSDRFSAERPKGSFSTLEIQRTEQGDSAMYLCASSPGGADTQYFGPGTRLTVL.

The chain combines TRBV29-1 with TRBJ1-1, with D perhaps TRBD1 (6 bases). Trimming took 5 bases from V and 2 from J, leaving 9 bases between them. The germline V gene encodes CDR1 SQVTM and CDR2 ANQGSEA. The length of the CDR3 is 12 residues. CDR3 region: CSVLGQNTEAFF. In DNA, the CDR3 is TGCAGCGTTTTGGGACAAAACACTGAAGCTTTCTTT.